Described below is a single TCR beta chain sequence and its context. Its specificity is not known. One entry per CDR3 protein results from TCRdb running MiXCR on the reads. Of 110,000 to 150,000 distinct CDR3 sequences in the sample, 32% were seen once. The data were taken from a study of T cell repertoires in cytomegalovirus infection. Study-wide background: It was recently identified HLA-C-restricted and well-studied HLA-B-restricted CMV epitopes that the study used. It can be stated that public TCR beta signatures indicated CMV infection as well as a matching HLA type.

The study, taken as a whole, reports: HLA-C-restricted CMV clonotypes gave the most frequent clonotype in two of eight donors.

This CDR3 is built from 12 residues. Germline assignment: CDR1 MNHEY and CDR2 SMNVEV (reference sequence). V lost 6 bases and J 5 bases, leaving 8 bases between the germline ends. The source is a human donor in good health (CMV status not recorded). Some clones in this sample may be carry-over from other donors' samples. The chain couples TRBV27 to TRBJ2-1; D is undetermined. The sequencing here drew on CD8+ T cells from cultured PBMCs, taken from culture after CMV antigen stimulation. The CDR3 is CASSHSNNEQFF. CDR3 bases: TGTGCCAGCAGCCACAGCAACAATGAGCAGTTCTTC.